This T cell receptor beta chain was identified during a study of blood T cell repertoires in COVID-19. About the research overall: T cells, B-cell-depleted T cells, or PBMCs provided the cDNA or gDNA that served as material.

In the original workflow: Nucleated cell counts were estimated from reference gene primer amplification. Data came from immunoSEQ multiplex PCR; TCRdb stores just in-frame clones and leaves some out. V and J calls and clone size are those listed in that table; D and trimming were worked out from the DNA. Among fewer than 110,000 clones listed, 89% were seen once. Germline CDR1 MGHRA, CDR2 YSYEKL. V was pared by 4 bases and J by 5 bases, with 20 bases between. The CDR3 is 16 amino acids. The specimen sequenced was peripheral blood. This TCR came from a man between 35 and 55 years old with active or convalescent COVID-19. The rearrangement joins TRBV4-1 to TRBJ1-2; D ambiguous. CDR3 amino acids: CASSLALVDKVYGYTF. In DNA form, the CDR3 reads TGCGCCAGCAGCCTCGCTTTGGTCGACAAAGTATATGGCTACACCTTC.